Here is one T cell receptor beta chain with its context. In the same sample, other DNA sequences code for this CDR3. This entry is derived from a study of shared clonotypes between healthy human individuals. Study context: The study used three CD4 naive, three CD4 memory, two CD8 naive and one CD8 memory plate per donor.

V was clipped by 4 bases and J by 2 bases; unmatched bases: 4. CDR1 is GTSNPN, CDR2 SVGIG, per germline (reference sequence). The CDR3 covers 13 residues. CD4+ cell separation produced CD45RA+ naive and CD45RA-negative memory subsets. Using immunoSEQ multiplex PCR, the repertoire was profiled, and TCRdb retains in-frame clones only, with some absent. In the table there are millions of clones, 95% of which are singletons. Sequenced input: naive CD4+ T cells sorted from blood. Stated subset: CD45RA+ positively selected. This chain connects TRBV30 to TRBJ1-1; 7 nucleotides align to TRBD1. The TCR originated in a man younger than 35 in good health. CDR3 region: CAWKGQLNTEAFF. The CDR3 coding sequence is TGTGCCTGGAAGGGACAGCTTAACACTGAAGCTTTCTTT.